This T cell receptor beta chain derives from a study of T cell repertoires in cytomegalovirus infection (dated by TCRdb to between 2017 and 2020). The study in broad terms: Donor HLA type was relevant to the analysis, because carriage of CMV infection together with the matching HLA type was indicated by public TCR beta signatures.

Germline trimming: 6 bases from V, 7 bases from J; junction bases outside gene matches: 12. Via the germline V gene, CDR1 is MNHEY and CDR2 SVGAGI. The CDR3, cysteine through phenylalanine, is 15 amino acids long. The read is trimmed to its CDR3 DNA, 45 bases read in frame from base 1. This clonotype was picked up many times. Its antigen remains unidentified. Base qualities are missing; no much larger clone stands one base away. What the study reported, not specific to this receptor: The ex vivo response was dominated by HLA-C-restricted CMV-specific TCR beta clonotypes, and the single most frequent clonotype in two of eight donors was supplied by these HLA-C-restricted clonotypes. Cumulative frequency of public TCR beta family members discriminated carriers of CMV infection plus the relevant HLA type in this cohort and an independent approximately 370-donor cohort.

Sequencing relied on an Illumina HiSeq 1500. In TCRdb, the public reads were trimmed at Q25 with fastp and aligned with MiXCR, with productive beta chains retained. Duplicate CDR3 protein sequences are folded into a single record with the most common DNA and genes. The sample yields around 320,000 distinct CDR3 sequences; roughly 9.5% were counted once. The top ten constitute over 3.5% of the sample. Sequencing was carried out using PBMCs. The clonotype comes from a human donor in good health (CMV status not recorded). Some clones in this sample may be carry-over from other donors' samples. This sequence uses TRBV6-5 and TRBJ1-5, and 7 junction bases match TRBD1. The nucleotides are TGTGCCAGCAGCCCCCAGGGGGGAGGAGGACAGCCCCAGCATTTT. Its protein reads: CASSPQGGGGQPQHF.